A single sample gave rise to the 19 T cell receptor beta chains below, sequenced in a study of T cell repertoires and HLA-DP antigens. Here immunoSEQ multiplex PCR was the method, and the copy in TCRdb shows in-frame clones only, minus some. This sample has fewer than 75,000 clones, with about four fifths found just once. These receptors have no known antigen. Input material: CD4+ T cells from PBMCs. The receptors originated from a man aged 55 to 70 in good health and CMV-seronegative.

The chain has TRBV7-2 and TRBJ1-5; D is undetermined. Germline-derived CDR1 and CDR2 are SGHTA and FQGNSA. The CDR3 has 15 residues. V dropped 2 bases and J dropped 1 base, with 9 bases sitting between them. CDR3 residues: CASSLTGQSNQPQHF. CDR3 bases: TGTGCCAGCAGCTTAACCGGGCAAAGCAATCAGCCCCAGCATTTT.

The chain recombines TRBV28 with TRBJ1-2, with no clear D. Between the trimmed V and J ends, which lost 6 bases and 8 bases, there was a span of 19 bases. This CDR3 contains 14 residues. Germline CDR1 reads MDHEN; CDR2 reads SYDVKM. The CDR3 loop is CASSRLEGAGGYTF. CDR3 coding DNA: TGTGCCAGCAGCCGACTAGAGGGTGCGGGGGGCTACACCTTC.

This clone appeared once. A clone one base away is much larger, so this may be a read error. This specimen includes other DNA sequences encoding the same CDR3. CDR3 residues: CASSLTGLGTDTQYF. The CDR3 DNA reads as TGTGCCAGCAGCTTGACAGGACTCGGTACGGATACGCAGTATTTT. J is TRBJ2-3 and V is TRBV7-2; D may be TRBD1 (6 bases). With 3 bases removed from V and 6 bases from J, the gap between germline ends came to 16 bases. Per germline, CDR1 SGHTA and CDR2 FQGNSA. This CDR3 is 15 amino acids long.

The rearrangement joins TRBV6-1 to TRBJ2-2; 9 nucleotides match TRBD2. This CDR3 has 14 residues. Trimming at V came to 4 bases and at J to 7 bases, leaving 4 bases not matched to a gene. Germline CDR1 and CDR2: MNHNS and SASEGT. The CDR3 DNA follows: TGTGCCAGCAGTGGGGGACTAGCCGTCGGGGAGCTGTTTTTT. Amino acids: CASSGGLAVGELFF.

This clone was detected a few times. This sequence joins TRBV6-5 and TRBJ2-2, with 7 positions matching TRBD1. The germline gives CDR1 MNHEY, CDR2 SVGAGI. CDR3 length equals 15 residues. Trimming cost V 7 bases and J 2 bases; bases outside gene matches: 7. CDR3 amino acids: CASKPGTANTGELFF. CDR3 DNA sequence: TGTGCCAGCAAACCGGGGACAGCTAACACCGGGGAGCTGTTTTTT.

The chain is built from TRBV6-1 and TRBJ1-2; 8 positions agree with TRBD1. Germline V gives CDR1 MNHNS, CDR2 SASEGT. Trimming removed 7 bases from V and 5 bases from J; junction bases left unmatched: 6. The CDR3 runs to 13 residues. This CDR3 reads CASNPGTGYGYTF. The CDR3 nucleotides read TGTGCCAGCAACCCCGGGACAGGATATGGCTACACCTTC.

CDR3: CASSLWAGRSNEKLFF. The CDR3 nucleotides are TGTGCCAGCAGCCTGTGGGCGGGACGGAGTAATGAAAAACTGTTTTTT. V and J are TRBV7-2 and TRBJ1-4, with D maybe TRBD1 (5 bases). The CDR3 is 16 residues long. V was pared by 5 bases and J by 4 bases, with 17 bases between. Per the germline V gene, CDR1 is SGHTA and CDR2 is FQGNSA.

This clone was seen just once. The chain uses TRBV21-1 and TRBJ1-1. TRBV21-1 is noted as a pseudogene. The CDR3 has 15 residues. CDR3 nucleotides: TGTGCCAGCAGCAAAGATGTACGGCGGAGCACTGAAGCTTTCTTT. It yields the protein CASSKDVRRSTEAFF.

The gene calls are TRBV9 and TRBJ2-5; a weak D match, TRBD1 (5 bases). The CDR3 length is 17 residues. Per germline, CDR1 SGDLS and CDR2 YYNGEE. Trimming cost V 0 bases and J 0 bases, with 15 bases left between them. The CDR3, as DNA: TGTGCCAGCAGCGTAGGCGATGGCAGACAGTACCAAGAGACCCAGTACTTC. Amino acid sequence: CASSVGDGRQYQETQYF.

The V and J genes are TRBV19 and TRBJ1-2; the match to TRBD1 covers 7 bases. V shed 7 bases and J 4 bases; nucleotides not matched to a gene: 9. The CDR3 has 14 amino acids. The germline V gene encodes CDR1 LNHDA and CDR2 SQIVND (reference sequence). The CDR3 DNA reads as TGTGCCAGTATCCCGCGGCCAGGGGGCTATGGCTACACCTTC. It codes for CASIPRPGGYGYTF.

This clone was seen a few times. This specimen includes other DNA sequences encoding the same CDR3. This sequence joins TRBV6-6 and TRBJ1-1; D gene uncertain. This CDR3 has 11 residues. CDR1 and CDR2 (germline): MNHNY, SVGAGI (reference sequence). The V end was cut by 2 bases, the J end by 4 bases, with 2 bases between. The CDR3 DNA follows: TGTGCCAGCAGTTACGGCACTGAAGCTTTCTTT. Protein product: CASSYGTEAFF.

This clone appeared once. V is TRBV5-4 and J is TRBJ1-4, with D possibly being TRBD1 (6 bases). The CDR3 is 16 residues long. Germline loops: CDR1 SGHNT, CDR2 YYREEE (reference sequence). The germline V and J ends were trimmed by 2 bases and 6 bases, with 17 bases remaining between them. The CDR3 sequence: CASSLLKQGGDEKLFF. CDR3 bases: TGTGCCAGCAGCTTACTTAAACAGGGAGGGGATGAAAAACTGTTTTTT.

V and J are TRBV5-5 and TRBJ1-4, with 9 bases identical to TRBD1. CDR3 size: 15 residues. Germline trimming cut 4 bases from V and 7 bases from J; bases unmatched to any gene: 8. CDR1 and CDR2 from the germline V gene are SGHKS and YYEKEE (reference sequence). CDR3 sequence: CASSPVHRGREKLFF. The CDR3, as DNA: TGTGCCAGCAGCCCCGTGCACAGGGGGCGTGAAAAACTGTTTTTT.

The chain links TRBV2 to TRBJ2-1; TRBD1 matches 8 bases. CDR1 and CDR2 from the germline V gene are SNHLY and FYNNEI. V dropped 6 bases and J dropped 14; count of bases not matched to a gene: 6. The length of the CDR3 is 11 residues. The CDR3 here is CASSRTGRKFF. The CDR3 DNA follows: TGTGCCAGCAGCCGGACAGGGCGAAAGTTCTTC. The whole variable domain, filled in from reference TRBV2 and TRBJ2-1, reads EPEVTQTPSHQVTQMGQEVILRCVPISNHLYFYWYRQILGQKVEFLVSFYNNEISEKSEIFDDQFSVERPDGSNFTLKIRSTKLEDSAMYFCASSRTGRKFFGPGTRLTVL.

The chain carries TRBV4-2 and TRBJ2-7; weak D call: TRBD2 (5 bases). Trimming removed 0 bases from V and 2 bases from J, with 17 bases in between. CDR3 size: 17 residues. Germline V lookup: CDR1 LGHNA, CDR2 YNFKEQ. Here the CDR3 reads CASSQDLPGGGTYEQYV. Here the CDR3 DNA reads TGTGCCAGCAGCCAAGATCTCCCCGGAGGCGGAACCTACGAGCAGTACGTC.

This clone was seen a single time. This chain uses TRBV6-1 with TRBJ2-1; 12 bases fit TRBD1. CDR3 length: 14 amino acids. CDR1 is MNHNS and CDR2 is SASEGT in the germline V gene. V trimming: 6 bases; J trimming: 7 bases; junction bases outside the gene matches: 4. CDR3 sequence reads: CASRGQGARNEQFF. Here the CDR3 DNA reads TGTGCCAGCAGGGGACAGGGGGCGCGGAATGAGCAGTTCTTC.

This chain joins TRBV19 and TRBJ2-1, with D uncertain. The CDR3 runs to 16 residues. Germline V gives CDR1 LNHDA, CDR2 SQIVND (reference sequence). The V gene lost 3 bases and the J gene lost 3 bases, with 15 bases spanning the gap. The CDR3 DNA reads as TGTGCCAGTAGTATTGGCACTTTAGGGATCTACAATGAGCAGTTCTTC. Its protein product is CASSIGTLGIYNEQFF. Filled out from reference TRBV19 and TRBJ2-1, the complete variable domain reads DGGITQSPKYLFRKEGQNVTLSCEQNLNHDAMYWYRQDPGQGLRLIYYSQIVNDFQKGDIAEGYSVSREKKESFPLTVTSAQKNPTAFYLCASSIGTLGIYNEQFFGPGTRLTVL.

The CDR3 nucleotides read TGCGCCAGCAGCCCCGGACAGGGAGGTGGCTACACCTTC. It yields the protein CASSPGQGGGYTF. The chain combines TRBV5-1 with TRBJ1-2, with 8 bases aligning to TRBD1. CDR1 and CDR2 from the germline V gene are SGHRS and YFSETQ. This CDR3 region has 13 residues. V was pared by 4 bases and J by 7 bases, with 6 bases of the junction left unmatched.

In nucleotides, the CDR3 is TGTGCCAGCAGTTTATGGGCTAGCGGGAGGAATGAGCAGTTCTTC. Residues: CASSLWASGRNEQFF. This sequence joins TRBV28 and TRBJ2-1, with 11 bases aligning to TRBD2. The V gene end was trimmed by 0 bases and the J gene end by 7 bases; junction bases not matched to a gene: 2. CDR3 length: 15 amino acids. Looked up from germline, CDR1 is MDHEN and CDR2 is SYDVKM.